This T cell receptor (beta chain) was sequenced in a study of blood T cell repertoires in COVID-19. Overall study: Material from acute and convalescent COVID-19 was sourced from the United States, Italy and Spain. The analysed material was cDNA or gDNA that came from T cells, B-cell-depleted T cells, or PBMCs.

The study recruited people aged about 18 to 89 years across around 23 US areas. Original processing methods: Nucleated cell counts were estimated from reference gene primer amplification. TCRdb's copy holds only in-frame clones and misses some; the assay was immunoSEQ multiplex PCR. Clonal size and the V and J genes are those of that table, whereas D and trimming came from the DNA. The sample consists of some 250,000 clones, 70% to 85% of them appearing once. This receptor was taken from a man between 35 and 55 years old who had recovered from COVID-19. Sequenced: PBMCs or T cells enriched from blood (not recorded which).

CDR3 loop: CASSWTGGSKNIQYF. For the CDR3, the DNA is TGTGCCAGCAGTTGGACAGGTGGTAGCAAAAACATTCAGTACTTC. This chain uses TRBV5-4 with TRBJ2-4; 7 bases match TRBD1. Germline V gene lookup returns CDR1 SGHNT and CDR2 YYREEE (reference sequence). V trimming: 5 bases; J trimming: 3 bases; junction bases outside the gene matches: 8. The CDR3 has 15 amino acids.